This T cell receptor (beta chain) was obtained from a study of T cell repertoires in cytomegalovirus infection. TCRdb fed the reads into MiXCR, producing one record per CDR3 protein. The sample includes some 400,000 distinct CDR3 sequences, roughly a third seen only once; the top ten take about an eighth. CDR1 GTSNPN and CDR2 SVGIG come from the germline V gene (reference sequence). The CDR3 is 15 residues long. Trimming took 1 base from V and 3 from J, leaving 14 bases between them. The TCR originated in a human donor in good health (CMV status not recorded). Some clones in this sample may be carry-over from other donors' samples. The sequencing sample was made of PBMCs. This chain uses TRBV30 with TRBJ2-3; unclear D gene. The CDR3 region has the DNA TGTGCCTGGAGTGCACACGCTCTGGGGACAGATACGCAGTATTTT. It translates to CAWSAHALGTDTQYF. The full variable domain, completed using reference TRBV30 and TRBJ2-3, is SQTIHQWPATLVQPVGSPLSLECTVEGTSNPNLYWYRQAAGRGLQLLFYSVGIGQISSEVPQNLSASRPQDRQFILSSKKLLLSDSGFYLCAWSAHALGTDTQYFGPGTRLTVL.